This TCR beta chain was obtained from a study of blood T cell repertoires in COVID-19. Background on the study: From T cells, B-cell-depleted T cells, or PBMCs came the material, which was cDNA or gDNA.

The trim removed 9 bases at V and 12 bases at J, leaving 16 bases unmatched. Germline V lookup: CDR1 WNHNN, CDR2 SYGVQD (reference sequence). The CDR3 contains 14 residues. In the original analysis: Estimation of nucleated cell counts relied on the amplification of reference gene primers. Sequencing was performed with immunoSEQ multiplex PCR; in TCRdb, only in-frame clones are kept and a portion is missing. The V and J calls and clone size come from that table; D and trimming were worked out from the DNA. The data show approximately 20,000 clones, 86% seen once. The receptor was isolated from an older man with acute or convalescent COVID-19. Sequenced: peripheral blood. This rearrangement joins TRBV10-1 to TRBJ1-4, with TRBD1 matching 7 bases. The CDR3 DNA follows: TGCGCCAGGTTCCGAAGACCGCGACAGGGTCAACTGTTTTTT. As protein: CARFRRPRQGQLFF.